This T cell receptor (beta chain) is from a study of T cell changes during pregnancy in multiple sclerosis. The assay was immunoSEQ multiplex PCR, and TCRdb's table has in-frame clones only and misses some. This sample has some 44,000 clones, with about nine tenths found just once. Germline values: CDR1 DFQATT, CDR2 SNEGSKA (reference sequence). The V gene lost 3 bases and the J gene lost 4 bases, with 3 bases spanning the gap. This CDR3 has 11 residues. The TCR originated in a female donor with multiple sclerosis, enrolled in a pregnancy study. The starting material was CD4+ T cells from peripheral blood mononuclear cells, obtained in the third trimester of pregnancy. The chain uses TRBV20-1 and TRBJ1-4, with unresolved D. DNA for the CDR3: TGCAGTGCTAGCTTTAATGAAAAACTGTTTTTT. Protein sequence: CSASFNEKLFF.